Presented here are 7 T cell receptor beta chains from one specimen sequenced in a study of blood T cell repertoires in COVID-19. The method was immunoSEQ multiplex PCR; TCRdb's version includes in-frame clones alone and lacks a portion of them. The table records about 300,000 clones, 70% to 90% of them present only once. Material for sequencing was PBMCs or T cells enriched from blood (not recorded which). These TCRs come from a woman aged 18-29 years who had recovered from COVID-19.

The V call is TRBV10-3, the J call TRBJ1-1; the D gene is possibly TRBD1 (6 bases). Trimming took off 4 bases at V and 5 bases at J, with 11 bases between the two ends. Germline lookup yields CDR1 ENHRY and CDR2 SYGVKD. This CDR3 is built from 13 residues. The DNA of the CDR3 is TGTGCCATCAGTGTTCAGGGGCGAACTGAAGCTTTCTTT. Residues: CAISVQGRTEAFF.

The chain links TRBV13 to TRBJ1-2; 7 nucleotides line up with TRBD1. CDR1 is PRHDT and CDR2 is FYEKMQ in the germline V gene (reference sequence). The CDR3 runs to 14 residues. V shed 6 bases, J shed 5 bases, and the junction held 9 bases outside the gene matches. CDR3 protein: CASSPRDSIYGYTF. DNA for the CDR3: TGTGCCAGCAGTCCCCGGGACAGCATTTATGGCTACACCTTC.

The chain has TRBV18 and TRBJ1-6; 8 nucleotides align to TRBD1. The ends lost 3 bases at V and 7 bases at J; junction bases unmatched: 8. Germline V gives CDR1 KGHSH, CDR2 LQKENI. This CDR3 has 16 amino acids. In DNA, the CDR3 is TGTGCCAGCTCACCCCTCAGGGGGCCGGGGAATTCACCCCTCCACTTT. Encoded protein: CASSPLRGPGNSPLHF.

The chain joins TRBV18 to TRBJ1-1; TRBD1 agrees at 8 bases. The J segment lost 2 bases and the V segment lost 3 bases, leaving 2 bases of the junction unmatched. The germline gives CDR1 KGHSH, CDR2 LQKENI. The CDR3 length is 14 residues. The CDR3 loop is CASSPDRVNTEAFF. CDR3 sequence (DNA): TGTGCCAGCTCACCGGACAGGGTAAACACTGAAGCTTTCTTT.

The rearrangement joins TRBV28 to TRBJ1-5; 7 positions agree with TRBD1. V dropped 6 bases and J dropped 11; count of bases not matched to a gene: 7. The germline V gene has CDR1 MDHEN and CDR2 SYDVKM. The CDR3 spans 12 residues. This CDR3 reads CASRTGSLAQHF. CDR3 sequence (DNA): TGTGCCAGCAGGACAGGGTCATTGGCCCAGCATTTT.

The chain links TRBV6-5 to TRBJ2-1; D possibly corresponds to TRBD1 (5 bases). The CDR3 is made up of 15 amino acids. From germline, CDR1 is MNHEY and CDR2 SVGAGI. V gave up 7 bases and J gave up 3 bases, with 16 bases separating them. The CDR3 region has the DNA TGTGCCAGCACCCTCCAGTTAGGGGACTACAATGAGCAGTTCTTC. Translation gives CASTLQLGDYNEQFF.

A single count supports this clone. The chain is built from TRBV10-3 and TRBJ2-5; unclear D gene. The germline V gene has CDR1 ENHRY and CDR2 SYGVKD. The CDR3 has 12 residues. V shed 6 bases and J shed 2 bases, with 7 bases lying between them. Here the CDR3 DNA reads TGTGCCATCAGGGCATCTCAAGAGACCCAGTACTTC. This encodes CAIRASQETQYF.